These 10 T cell receptor beta chains were all obtained from the same sample, sequenced in a study of OX40 agonist ivuxolimab in advanced cancers. Sequenced by immunoSEQ multiplex PCR; TCRdb stores in-frame clones only, minus some. The table records more than 85,000 clones, more than 85% of them present only once. Specimen: CD4+ or CD8+ T cells sorted from blood, collected in a trial of the OX40 agonist ivuxolimab. All receptors derive from an adult with an advanced solid tumor such as melanoma, head and neck, liver or kidney cancer.

This chain connects TRBV18 to TRBJ2-3; no reliable D call. Per the germline V gene, CDR1 is KGHSH and CDR2 is LQKENI. CDR3 length: 14 residues. V shed 3 bases and J shed 1 base, with 8 bases lying between them. This CDR3 reads CASSPAPGTDTQYF. The CDR3 DNA reads as TGTGCCAGCTCACCGGCCCCCGGCACAGATACGCAGTATTTT.

The V call is TRBV19, the J call TRBJ1-2; D gene ambiguous. Germline V gene sequence: CDR1 LNHDA, CDR2 SQIVND (reference sequence). The CDR3 loop spans 14 amino acids. V was cut by 0 bases and J by 3 bases, with 8 bases left in between. CDR3: CASSIEGIHYGYTF. The CDR3 DNA follows: TGTGCCAGTAGTATAGAGGGGATCCACTATGGCTACACCTTC. Complete variable domain (other parts from reference TRBV19 and TRBJ1-2): DGGITQSPKYLFRKEGQNVTLSCEQNLNHDAMYWYRQDPGQGLRLIYYSQIVNDFQKGDIAEGYSVSREKKESFPLTVTSAQKNPTAFYLCASSIEGIHYGYTFGSGTRLTVV.

The chain has TRBV7-2 and TRBJ2-3; 11 positions match TRBD2. CDR3 length equals 17 residues. The V and J ends lost 0 bases and 5 bases, in that order; junction bases with no gene match: 7. The germline CDR1 and CDR2 sequences are SGHTA and FQGNSA. The CDR3, as DNA: TGTGCCAGCAGCTTAGCCCCACTAGCGGGAGCCTTAGATACGCAGTATTTT. Protein product: CASSLAPLAGALDTQYF.

This chain connects TRBV6-5 to TRBJ1-1; D is undetermined. The V gene lost 6 bases and the J gene lost 4 bases, with 15 bases spanning the gap. Germline CDR1 and CDR2: MNHEY and SVGAGI. The CDR3 extends over 14 amino acids. CDR3 nucleotide sequence: TGTGCCAGCAGACCCCATACGGGGAGCACTGAAGCTTTCTTT. As protein: CASRPHTGSTEAFF.

The J gene is TRBJ2-7, the V gene TRBV18; D ambiguous. CDR3 size: 16 residues. CDR1 and CDR2 (germline): KGHSH, LQKENI. Trimming removed 3 bases from V and 6 bases from J, with 21 bases in between. The CDR3 here is CASSPKQTPVNSEQYF. CDR3 sequence (DNA): TGTGCCAGCTCACCCAAACAGACACCGGTCAACTCCGAGCAGTACTTC.

The genes are TRBV7-6 and TRBJ2-5, with D possibly TRBD2 on 6 matching bases. Deletions cut 5 bases from V and 6 bases from J, with 16 bases between. Germline V CDR1 and CDR2: SGHVS, FNYEAQ. The CDR3 runs 14 residues. CDR3 bases: TGTGCCAGCAGCCCCCCCGGGGGAAGTAAGACCCAGTACTTC. Protein product: CASSPPGGSKTQYF.

The gene calls are TRBV28 and TRBJ1-1, with TRBD1 as a possible D gene (5 bases). This CDR3 region has 15 residues. V dropped 0 bases and J dropped 0 bases, with 8 bases sitting between them. Germline V gives CDR1 MDHEN, CDR2 SYDVKM. CDR3 DNA: TGTGCCAGCAGTTTATGGGGACGCCTGAACACTGAAGCTTTCTTT. This sequence encodes CASSLWGRLNTEAFF.

The V and J genes are TRBV30 and TRBJ1-4; the match to TRBD1 covers 12 bases. CDR3 size: 17 residues. Germline-derived CDR1 and CDR2 are GTSNPN and SVGIG (reference sequence). With 0 bases clipped from V and 7 bases from J, the junction kept 9 bases outside the gene matches. The CDR3 protein is CAWSVLGTGGLSEKLFF. For the CDR3, the DNA is TGTGCCTGGAGTGTACTCGGGACAGGGGGCTTGAGTGAAAAACTGTTTTTT.

The chain recombines TRBV7-9 with TRBJ1-1; TRBD1 is a possible D gene (5 bases). The CDR3 has 14 residues. Germline CDR1 SEHNR, CDR2 FQNEAQ (reference sequence). The V end was cut by 1 base, the J end by 3 bases, with 9 bases between. CDR3 sequence reads: CASSLGQGYTEAFF. CDR3 DNA sequence: TGTGCCAGCAGCTTAGGGCAGGGCTACACTGAAGCTTTCTTT. The full variable domain, rest sourced from reference TRBV7-9 and TRBJ1-1, is DTGVSQNPRHKITKRGQNVTFRCDPISEHNRLYWYRQTLGQGPEFLTYFQNEAQLEKSRLLSDRFSAERPKGSFSTLEIQRTEQGDSAMYLCASSLGQGYTEAFFGQGTRLTVV.

This clone has more than one count but fewer than ten. The chain is built from TRBV28 and TRBJ1-4; tentatively, D is TRBD1 (6 bases). CDR1 and CDR2 (germline): MDHEN, SYDVKM. V was cut by 4 bases and J by 5 bases, with 14 bases left in between. The CDR3 runs to 15 residues. In nucleotides, the CDR3 is TGTGCCAGCAGTTCCTGGACAGTAATAAATGAAAAACTGTTTTTT. Amino acid sequence: CASSSWTVINEKLFF.